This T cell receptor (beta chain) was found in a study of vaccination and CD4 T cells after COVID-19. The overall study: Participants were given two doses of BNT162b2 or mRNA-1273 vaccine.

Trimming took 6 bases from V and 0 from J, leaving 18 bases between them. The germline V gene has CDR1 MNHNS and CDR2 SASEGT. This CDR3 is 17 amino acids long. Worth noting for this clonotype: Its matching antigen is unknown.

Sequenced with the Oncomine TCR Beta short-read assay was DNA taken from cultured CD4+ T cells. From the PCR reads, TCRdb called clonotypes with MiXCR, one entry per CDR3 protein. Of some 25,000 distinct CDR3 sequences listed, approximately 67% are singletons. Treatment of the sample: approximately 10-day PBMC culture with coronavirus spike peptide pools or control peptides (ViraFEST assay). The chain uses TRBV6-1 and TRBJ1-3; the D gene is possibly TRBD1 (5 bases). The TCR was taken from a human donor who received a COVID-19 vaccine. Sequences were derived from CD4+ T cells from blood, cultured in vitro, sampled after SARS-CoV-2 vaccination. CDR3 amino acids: CASRRPGTASSGNTIYF. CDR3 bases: TGTGCCAGCAGGAGACCCGGGACTGCCTCCTCTGGAAACACCATATATTTT.